Detailed here is one TCR beta chain. The data were taken from a study of blood T cell repertoires in COVID-19. The J segment lost 0 bases and the V segment lost 3 bases, leaving 2 bases of the junction unmatched. Germline loops: CDR1 LNHDA, CDR2 SQIVND (reference sequence). The CDR3 is made up of 15 amino acids. Profiled with immunoSEQ multiplex PCR; TCRdb holds only in-frame clones, not every one. The data hold roughly 200,000 clones, with more than 70% observed a single time. What was sequenced was PBMCs or T cells enriched from blood (not recorded which). J is TRBJ1-3 and V is TRBV19, with 7 bases identical to TRBD1. The clonotype comes from a man between 40 and 49 years old with acute COVID-19. The CDR3 bases are TGTGCCAGTAGTATGGGGGACAGCTCTGGAAACACCATATATTTT. Protein sequence: CASSMGDSSGNTIYF.